This TCR beta chain was recorded in a study of OX40 agonist ivuxolimab in advanced cancers. Per the germline V gene, CDR1 is KGHSH and CDR2 is LQKENI. This CDR3 is 13 amino acids long. V lost 3 bases and J 5 bases, leaving 9 bases between the germline ends. Profiling relied on immunoSEQ multiplex PCR, and the TCRdb table lists in-frame clones only, not all of them. The table lists about 60,000 clones, around four fifths of them singletons. The J gene is TRBJ2-3, the V gene TRBV18, with D perhaps matching TRBD1 or TRBD2 (5 bases each). The sequences come from CD4+ or CD8+ T cells sorted from blood, collected in a trial of the OX40 agonist ivuxolimab. The sequence derives from an adult with an advanced solid tumor such as melanoma, head and neck, liver or kidney cancer. The chain's CDR3 is CASSPTEGDTQYF. The CDR3 nucleotides read TGTGCCAGCTCACCGACAGAGGGAGATACGCAGTATTTT.